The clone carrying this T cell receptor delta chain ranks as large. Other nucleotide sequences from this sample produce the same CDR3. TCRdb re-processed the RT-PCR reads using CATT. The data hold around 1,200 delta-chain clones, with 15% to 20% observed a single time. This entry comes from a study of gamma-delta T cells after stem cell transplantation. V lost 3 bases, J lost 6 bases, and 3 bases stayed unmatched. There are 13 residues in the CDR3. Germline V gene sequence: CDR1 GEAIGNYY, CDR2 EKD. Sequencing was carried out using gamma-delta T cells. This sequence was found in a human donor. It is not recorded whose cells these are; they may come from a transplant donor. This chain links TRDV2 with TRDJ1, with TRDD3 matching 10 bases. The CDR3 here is CACDLLGDYKLIF. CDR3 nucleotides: TGTGCCTGTGACCTACTGGGGGATTATAAACTCATCTTT.